The text below deals with one TCR beta chain. The CDR3 has 15 residues. Germline assignment: CDR1 MDHEN and CDR2 SYDVKM. V lost 3 bases to trimming and J lost 3 bases, with 13 bases between them. One entry per CDR3 protein results from TCRdb running MiXCR on the 5' RACE reads. The table includes nearly 900,000 distinct CDR3 sequences, 10% to 15% detected once. This specimen comes from a study of identical twins. These data were also reused for a study on yellow fever vaccine responses in identical twins.

The receptor was derived from a woman younger than 30 in good health. Input material: PBMCs. V usage is TRBV28 and J usage is TRBJ2-3; D unresolved. The DNA for the CDR3 is TGTGCCAGCAGTTTGTTCCAGCAAATAACAGATACGCAGTATTTT. It yields the protein CASSLFQQITDTQYF.